Many counts were recorded for the clone carrying this T cell receptor beta chain. Antigen specificity is unknown. The data belong to a study of early T cells in non-severe SARS-CoV-2 infection. Study results and limitations: Anti-spike CD8 responses were favored by VDJdb matching, which missed private and CD4 specificities.

Individual cDNA molecules received unique molecular identifiers during library preparation. In TCRdb, the 5' RACE reads were re-called with MiXCR into one record per CDR3 protein. Of roughly 40,000 distinct CDR3 sequences in the sample, less than 8.5% were seen once. This CDR3 region has 13 residues. The germline V and J ends were trimmed by 2 bases and 4 bases, with 8 bases remaining between them. The specimen sequenced was whole blood. This chain connects TRBV12-3 or TRBV12-4 to TRBJ1-2, with D possibly being TRBD1 (5 bases). The receptor's source is an adult who was a healthcare worker with PCR-confirmed SARS-CoV-2 infection or an uninfected control (not recorded which). In nucleotides, the CDR3 is TGTGCCAGCAGTTTACCGGACACCTATGGCTACACCTTC. Encoded protein: CASSLPDTYGYTF.